A single sample gave rise to the 12 T cell receptor beta chains below, sequenced in a study (dated by TCRdb to between 2020 and 2023). The library came from the immunoSEQ multiplex PCR assay. This is the immuneACCESS table as TCRdb keeps it, with only in-frame sequences that have V and J called. A part of the clones is gone; compared with another copy, unresolved V genes explain less than half, and the rest is unexplained. Across this sample there are about 68,000 clones, with roughly 95% seen only once. The top ten clonotypes cover roughly 4.2% of the sample. The sequencing sample was made of PBMCs. These receptors were obtained from a man in his forties with rheumatoid arthritis.

The rearrangement joins TRBV2 to TRBJ1-5, with 9 bases lining up with TRBD1. V was pared by 7 bases and J by 6 bases, with 22 bases of the junction left unmatched. The germline gives CDR1 SNHLY, CDR2 FYNNEI. The CDR3 covers 19 residues. CDR3 region: CASTPGQGFSSLRFQPQHF. The CDR3 DNA sequence: TGTGCCAGCACCCCGGGACAGGGATTTTCGTCACTTAGATTTCAGCCCCAGCATTTT. Drawing the rest from reference TRBV2 and TRBJ1-5, the complete variable domain is EPEVTQTPSHQVTQMGQEVILRCVPISNHLYFYWYRQILGQKVEFLVSFYNNEISEKSEIFDDQFSVERPDGSNFTLKIRSTKLEDSAMYFCASTPGQGFSSLRFQPQHFGDGTRLSIL.

The rearrangement joins TRBV27 to TRBJ1-5, with D maybe TRBD1 (5 bases). Per the germline V gene, CDR1 is MNHEY and CDR2 is SMNVEV (reference sequence). The CDR3 length is 15 residues. With 1 base removed from V and 1 base from J, the gap between germline ends came to 8 bases. The CDR3 DNA is TGTGCCAGCAGTTTATACCGACAGAGCAATCAGCCCCAGCATTTT. Translation gives CASSLYRQSNQPQHF.

This sequence joins TRBV7-3 and TRBJ2-7; TRBD2 matches 10 bases. The V gene end was trimmed by 5 bases and the J gene end by 6 bases; junction bases not matched to a gene: 13. CDR3 length: 16 amino acids. In germline, CDR1 is SGHTA, CDR2 FQGTGA. The CDR3 protein is CASSIGLAEGRSEQYF. Here the CDR3 DNA reads TGTGCCAGCAGCATCGGACTAGCGGAGGGGCGGTCCGAGCAGTACTTC.

The chain employs TRBV12-3 or TRBV12-4 and TRBJ1-1, with a possible D match to TRBD1 (5 bases). Trimming took 3 bases from V and 5 from J, leaving 10 bases between them. The CDR3 extends over 13 amino acids. The CDR3 region has the DNA TGTGCCAGCAGTTTCATGAAGGGGACTGAAGCTTTCTTT. As protein: CASSFMKGTEAFF.

V gene TRBV5-1 combines with J gene TRBJ2-4; 7 positions match TRBD2. Germline assignment: CDR1 SGHRS and CDR2 YFSETQ. J gave up 0 bases and V 0 bases, and 9 bases lay outside the gene matches. The CDR3 spans 18 residues. CDR3 in DNA: TGCGCCAGCAGCTTGGACGGGACTATCAGAATAGCCAAAAACATTCAGTACTTC. This encodes CASSLDGTIRIAKNIQYF.

The chain has TRBV27 and TRBJ1-1, with D hard to call. The CDR3 is made up of 14 amino acids. The germline CDR1 and CDR2 sequences are MNHEY and SMNVEV (reference sequence). Trimming left V 1 base short and J 0 bases short, with 6 bases between. Here the CDR3 DNA reads TGTGCCAGCAGTTTATTGGGGTTGAACACTGAAGCTTTCTTT. Translation: CASSLLGLNTEAFF.

The J gene is TRBJ1-5, the V gene TRBV4-1; D is possibly TRBD1 (5 bases). The germline V gene encodes CDR1 MGHRA and CDR2 YSYEKL. CDR3 length: 13 residues. Trimming pared 3 bases from V and 7 bases from J, leaving 10 bases between. The CDR3 loop reads CASSHLQGQPQHF. In nucleotides, the CDR3 is TGCGCCAGCAGCCACCTCCAGGGCCAGCCCCAGCATTTT.

The rearrangement links TRBV9 to TRBJ1-1; 7 bases are a match to TRBD1. V shed 3 bases and J 3 bases; nucleotides not matched to a gene: 11. The CDR3 has 16 residues. The germline V gene has CDR1 SGDLS and CDR2 YYNGEE. The chain's CDR3 is CASSEPPTGPDTEAFF. As DNA, the CDR3 is TGTGCCAGCAGCGAGCCCCCGACAGGGCCCGACACTGAAGCTTTCTTT.

This rearrangement joins TRBV5-4 to TRBJ1-6; D not certain. The CDR3 extends over 15 amino acids. Germline CDR1 SGHNT, CDR2 YYREEE (reference sequence). Trimming cost V 1 base and J 9 bases, with 14 bases left between them. This CDR3 reads CASSLSEGPSSPLHF. CDR3 DNA sequence: TGTGCCAGCAGCTTGTCGGAAGGGCCGAGTTCACCCCTCCACTTT.

The V gene is TRBV5-1, the J gene TRBJ1-6; D is perhaps TRBD1 (5 bases). This CDR3 is built from 17 residues. Germline CDR1 SGHRS, CDR2 YFSETQ. Between the trimmed V and J ends, which lost 4 bases and 0 bases, there was a span of 14 bases. CDR3 sequence reads: CASSATVASSYNSPLHF. CDR3 DNA sequence: TGCGCCAGCAGCGCGACAGTTGCGAGCTCCTATAATTCACCCCTCCACTTT. Using reference TRBV5-1 and TRBJ1-6 for the parts outside the CDR3, the full variable domain is KAGVTQTPRYLIKTRGQQVTLSCSPISGHRSVSWYQQTPGQGLQFLFEYFSETQRNKGNFPGRFSGRQFSNSRSEMNVSTLELGDSALYLCASSATVASSYNSPLHFGNGTRLTVT.

The chain combines TRBV30 with TRBJ1-2; D is unresolved. Trimming took 0 bases from V and 5 from J, leaving 22 bases between them. Germline V gene sequence: CDR1 GTSNPN, CDR2 SVGIG (reference sequence). The CDR3 has 17 residues. The CDR3 reads CAWSVKTLKPRLYGYTF. The DNA of the CDR3 is TGTGCCTGGAGTGTAAAAACCCTGAAACCGAGGCTATATGGCTACACCTTC.

For this clone: The germline gene is not matched at one end of the junction; a read error may be the cause. The chain is built from TRBV13 and TRBJ2-7; a possible D gene is TRBD1 (6 bases). The length of the CDR3 is 16 residues. Germline loops: CDR1 PRHDT, CDR2 FYEKMQ (reference sequence). The CDR3 DNA reads as TGTGCCAGCAGCTCGCAGGGGCCCTTAGCAGTCTACGGGCAGTACTTC. Translating gives CASSSQGPLAVYGQYF. Filled out from reference TRBV13 and TRBJ2-7, the complete variable domain reads AAGVIQSPRHLIKEKRETATLKCYPIPRHDTVYWYQQGPGQDPQFLISFYEKMQSDKGSIPDRFSAQQFSDYHSELNMSSLELGDSALYFCASSSQGPLAVYGQYFGPGTRLTVT.